These 14 T cell receptor beta chains originate from one sample sequenced in a study of T cell responses to AZD1222 COVID-19 vaccine (dated by TCRdb to the early 2020s). The time point label of this sample denotes: about 28 days (+/-7) after the second vaccine dose. To prepare the library, the immunoSEQ multiplex PCR assay was applied. Sourced from immuneACCESS, this table was stored by TCRdb with only in-frame sequences that have V and J called. A share of the clones is absent; for the studies checked, an unresolved V gene accounts for under half, and the remainder has no known explanation. Here the sample has tens of thousands of clones; about four fifths occur a single time. The ten largest clonotypes hold roughly 1.3% of the sample. The specimen was peripheral blood, collected 28 days after the second AZD1222 dose. The receptor source for this set is an adult who received the AZD1222 COVID-19 vaccine.

The J gene is TRBJ2-1, the V gene TRBV28; 9 nucleotides match TRBD2. J was trimmed by 6 bases and V by 5 bases; bases with no gene match: 8. Germline values: CDR1 MDHEN, CDR2 SYDVKM. The CDR3 length is 15 residues. In nucleotides, the CDR3 is TGTGCCAGCAGTCCCTCGGGTAGCGGGAGCAATGAGCAGTTCTTC. Translating it yields CASSPSGSGSNEQFF.

This clone was counted between two and nine times. The V and J genes are TRBV28 and TRBJ1-1; D remains unclear. The germline CDR1 and CDR2 sequences are MDHEN and SYDVKM. The CDR3 covers 15 residues. V gave up 6 bases and J gave up 11 bases, with 25 bases separating them. The CDR3, as DNA: TGTGCCAGCAGGGTAACGGGATCAGGAGTGGGAAAGGCTTTCTTT. Translating it yields CASRVTGSGVGKAFF.

V and J are TRBV20-1 and TRBJ2-1; D gene unclear. The CDR3 spans 15 residues. Trimming removed 3 bases from V and 0 bases from J, with 12 bases in between. The germline V gene has CDR1 DFQATT and CDR2 SNEGSKA (reference sequence). CDR3 sequence reads: CSASGDGGSYNEQFF. The CDR3 nucleotides read TGCAGTGCTAGTGGTGACGGCGGCTCCTACAATGAGCAGTTCTTC.

The rearrangement links TRBV7-8 to TRBJ2-7; D ambiguous. This CDR3 has 13 residues. The germline V and J ends were trimmed by 0 bases and 3 bases, with 6 bases remaining between them. CDR1 is SGHVS and CDR2 is FQNEAQ in the germline V gene. The CDR3: CASSLALDYEQYF. In nucleotides, the CDR3 is TGTGCCAGCAGCTTAGCGCTGGACTACGAGCAGTACTTC.

This clone was observed once. This rearrangement joins TRBV4-3 to TRBJ2-1, with 7 bases matching TRBD2. Germline values: CDR1 LGHNA, CDR2 YSLEER. CDR3 length: 16 amino acids. V was clipped by 0 bases and J by 8 bases; unmatched bases: 10. The CDR3 spells CASSQEGGTFSDEQFF. DNA for the CDR3: TGCGCCAGCAGCCAAGAGGGGGGGACCTTTTCTGATGAGCAGTTCTTC.

This chain joins TRBV7-9 and TRBJ1-2; no reliable D call. Trimming stripped 5 bases from V and 4 bases from J, with 14 bases between. The CDR3 is made up of 14 amino acids. Germline lookup yields CDR1 SEHNR and CDR2 FQNEAQ (reference sequence). In DNA form, the CDR3 reads TGTGCCAGCAGCCCCGTGGTTTCCGGCTATGGCTACACCTTC. Translating gives CASSPVVSGYGYTF. Filled out from reference TRBV7-9 and TRBJ1-2, the complete variable domain reads DTGVSQNPRHKITKRGQNVTFRCDPISEHNRLYWYRQTLGQGPEFLTYFQNEAQLEKSRLLSDRFSAERPKGSFSTLEIQRTEQGDSAMYLCASSPVVSGYGYTFGSGTRLTVV.

J is TRBJ1-1 and V is TRBV19; maybe TRBD1 (5 bases). V was pared by 0 bases and J by 4 bases, with 9 bases between. Germline CDR1 LNHDA, CDR2 SQIVND (reference sequence). This CDR3 is built from 14 residues. CDR3 bases: TGTGCCAGTAGTATAGATTCTGGGGGCACTGAAGCTTTCTTT. Translating it yields CASSIDSGGTEAFF.

CDR3 sequence reads: CASSSTGANYGYTF. The CDR3 region has the DNA TGTGCCAGCAGTTCGACAGGGGCTAACTATGGCTACACCTTC. J is TRBJ1-2 and V is TRBV27, with 8 bases lining up with TRBD1. Looked up from germline, CDR1 is MNHEY and CDR2 is SMNVEV (reference sequence). The CDR3 totals 14 residues. After removal of 4 bases from V and 0 bases from J, the junction contained 1 base not matched to a gene.

This chain uses TRBV4-3 with TRBJ2-7; 7 nucleotides align to TRBD1. CDR1 and CDR2 from the germline V gene are LGHNA and YSLEER. Trimming took 4 bases from V and 1 from J; bases not matched to a gene: 1. The CDR3 has 13 amino acids. The CDR3 DNA sequence: TGCGCCAGCAGCCGGACAGGTTCCTACGAGCAGTACTTC. Translated: CASSRTGSYEQYF.

The chain recombines TRBV12-3 or TRBV12-4 with TRBJ2-7, with D unresolved. This CDR3 is 13 amino acids long. V was trimmed by 1 base and J by 0 bases, leaving 4 bases between them. In nucleotides, the CDR3 is TGTGCCAGCAGTTTAGACTTCTCCTACGAGCAGTACTTC. It is translated as CASSLDFSYEQYF.

This clone was picked up one time. The rearrangement uses TRBV30 and TRBJ2-2, with D perhaps matching TRBD1 (6 bases). Looked up from germline, CDR1 is GTSNPN and CDR2 is SVGIG (reference sequence). This CDR3 region has 12 residues. V dropped 6 bases and J dropped 5 bases, with 10 bases sitting between them. The CDR3 region has the DNA TGTGCCTGTCCTCAGGGGACCGGGGAGCTGTTTTTT. Its translation is CACPQGTGELFF.

The chain uses TRBV30 and TRBJ1-6, with TRBD1 matching over 7 bases. V lost 2 bases to trimming and J lost 6 bases; unmatched junction nucleotides: 10. Germline V gives CDR1 GTSNPN, CDR2 SVGIG (reference sequence). The CDR3 has 16 amino acids. The CDR3 DNA follows: TGTGCCTGGAGTATCCGGCAGGGGGGGCCTAATTCACCCCTCCACTTT. Protein sequence: CAWSIRQGGPNSPLHF.

J is TRBJ1-2 and V is TRBV28, with 11 bases aligning to TRBD1. CDR3 length equals 15 residues. V was pared by 5 bases and J by 5 bases, with 7 bases of the junction left unmatched. Germline loops: CDR1 MDHEN, CDR2 SYDVKM. The CDR3 loop reads CASSGTGGQLYGYTF. The CDR3, as DNA: TGTGCCAGCAGTGGGACAGGGGGGCAATTATATGGCTACACCTTC.

V is TRBV15 and J is TRBJ2-7; D is unclear. The CDR3 runs to 15 residues. In germline, CDR1 is LNHNV, CDR2 YYDKDF (reference sequence). V was cut by 0 bases and J by 6 bases, with 15 bases left in between. CDR3 DNA sequence: TGTGCCACCAGCAGAGACGCCCTCCTAGGTAGCGAGCAGTACTTC. This sequence encodes CATSRDALLGSEQYF.